Listed here are 16 T cell receptor beta chains from one sample, sequenced in a study of chemoradiotherapy in HPV16-positive cancers. Assay used: immunoSEQ multiplex PCR; TCRdb lists only in-frame clones, some missing. This table holds 7,500 to 10,000 clones, roughly nine tenths found once. This sample comprised blood, obtained from a patient who underwent chemoradiotherapy. The receptor set was obtained from a human donor with HPV-associated anogenital cancer.

The J gene is TRBJ2-7, the V gene TRBV7-4; D possibly corresponds to TRBD2 (7 bases). The CDR3 spans 15 residues. From germline, CDR1 is SGHVT and CDR2 SQSDAQ. V was shortened by 7 bases and J by 4 bases, with 20 bases between the two germline ends. The DNA for the CDR3 is TGTGCCAGCACCTCCGGCGGGGGCGACCTGTACGAGCAGTACGTC. Translating gives CASTSGGGDLYEQYV.

The CDR3 protein is CARTSDSGNTIYF. DNA of the CDR3: TGTGCCAGAACTTCAGACTCTGGAAACACCATATATTTT. The chain couples TRBV2 to TRBJ1-3; D gene uncertain. This CDR3 has 13 residues. Per the germline V gene, CDR1 is SNHLY and CDR2 is FYNNEI. V was cut by 9 bases and J by 0 bases, with 9 bases left in between.

This chain links TRBV2 with TRBJ2-5, with D perhaps TRBD1 (6 bases). CDR1 and CDR2 from the germline V gene are SNHLY and FYNNEI. Trimming took off 0 bases at V and 4 bases at J, with 12 bases between the two ends. The CDR3 totals 15 residues. The CDR3 reads CASSEARGELETQYF. The DNA for the CDR3 is TGTGCCAGCAGTGAAGCCAGGGGAGAGCTAGAGACCCAGTACTTC.

V gene TRBV5-1 combines with J gene TRBJ1-4; D is undetermined. V shed 4 bases and J shed 4 bases, with 14 bases lying between them. Germline V gene lookup returns CDR1 SGHRS and CDR2 YFSETQ. The CDR3 spans 15 residues. This CDR3 is CASSGEGYGNEKLFF. CDR3 bases: TGCGCCAGCAGCGGAGAAGGCTACGGTAATGAAAAACTGTTTTTT.

V and J are TRBV4-3 and TRBJ2-1; 8 nucleotides align to TRBD2. This CDR3 has 16 residues. The germline V gene has CDR1 LGHNA and CDR2 YSLEER. The V segment lost 1 base and the J segment 6 bases; nucleotides outside the gene matches: 8. CDR3 DNA sequence: TGCGCCAGCAGCCAAGGGACTAGCATCCGCCTCAATGAGCAGTTCTTC. Its translation: CASSQGTSIRLNEQFF.

The chain is built from TRBV6-5 and TRBJ1-5; D gene uncertain. Trimming stripped 2 bases from V and 0 bases from J, with 11 bases between. The CDR3 length is 16 residues. Germline assignment: CDR1 MNHEY and CDR2 SVGAGI. The CDR3 DNA reads as TGTGCCAGCAGTTACCAAAAGCCTCCTAGCAATCAGCCCCAGCATTTT. As protein: CASSYQKPPSNQPQHF.

The genes are TRBV2 and TRBJ2-1; TRBD2 matches at 14 bases. CDR1 is SNHLY and CDR2 is FYNNEI in the germline V gene. The CDR3 loop spans 14 amino acids. The junction had 7 bases not matched to a gene; V was cut back by 7 bases and J by 11 bases. The DNA for the CDR3 is TGTGCCAGCATTGTGGGACTAGCGGGGGAGCAGCAGTTCTTC. Amino acids: CASIVGLAGEQQFF.

The rearrangement links TRBV9 to TRBJ2-1; D is unclear. Trimming stripped 0 bases from V and 0 bases from J, with 4 bases between. In germline, CDR1 is SGDLS, CDR2 YYNGEE. This CDR3 region has 14 residues. CDR3 region: CASSVVSSYNEQFF. The CDR3 nucleotides are TGTGCCAGCAGCGTAGTGAGCTCCTACAATGAGCAGTTCTTC.

The rearrangement joins TRBV19 to TRBJ1-1; D is unclear. This CDR3 is 13 amino acids long. Germline V gene data show CDR1 as LNHDA and CDR2 as SQIVND (reference sequence). V dropped 5 bases and J dropped 7 bases, with 14 bases sitting between them. The CDR3 sequence: CASSYQRTVEAFF. Written as DNA, the CDR3 is TGTGCCAGTAGTTATCAACGGACGGTTGAAGCTTTCTTT.

This clone was counted a single time. The chain combines TRBV5-1 with TRBJ1-2; TRBD1 aligns across 9 bases. Per germline, CDR1 SGHRS and CDR2 YFSETQ. The CDR3 consists of 15 residues. V shed 4 bases and J 1 base; nucleotides not matched to a gene: 5. The CDR3 loop is CASSTTGGVNYGYTF. The CDR3, as DNA: TGCGCCAGCAGCACGACAGGGGGAGTTAACTATGGCTACACCTTC.

The V call is TRBV7-2, the J call TRBJ2-4, with a possible D match to TRBD1 (6 bases). The V end was cut by 3 bases, the J end by 7 bases, with 13 bases between. CDR1 and CDR2 (germline): SGHTA, FQGNSA. The CDR3 covers 14 residues. In nucleotides, the CDR3 is TGTGCCAGCAGCTTGACAGGTTTTAGGAACATTCAGTACTTC. This sequence encodes CASSLTGFRNIQYF.

The chain carries TRBV5-6 and TRBJ1-1, with unresolved D. V was pared by 1 base and J by 1 base, with 17 bases between. The CDR3 covers 17 residues. CDR1 and CDR2 from the germline V gene are SGHDT and YYEEEE. The DNA of the CDR3 is TGTGCCAGCAGCTTGCTATCCGCTCGCGGTGGGAACACTGAAGCTTTCTTT. Translation gives CASSLLSARGGNTEAFF. Combining the CDR3 with reference TRBV5-6 and TRBJ1-1 gives the whole variable domain DAGVTQSPTHLIKTRGQQVTLRCSPKSGHDTVSWYQQALGQGPQFIFQYYEEEERQRGNFPDRFSGHQFPNYSSELNVNALLLGDSALYLCASSLLSARGGNTEAFFGQGTRLTVV.

This clone was found once. V is TRBV15 and J is TRBJ1-4; the D is unclear. Germline assignment: CDR1 LNHNV and CDR2 YYDKDF (reference sequence). V shed 0 bases and J shed 0 bases, with 8 bases lying between them. The CDR3 consists of 16 residues. This chain's CDR3 is CATSRDTAATNEKLFF. In DNA form, the CDR3 reads TGTGCCACCAGCAGAGATACCGCAGCAACTAATGAAAAACTGTTTTTT.

V and J are TRBV19 and TRBJ2-5; 16 bases are shared with TRBD2. There are 16 residues in the CDR3. Germline lookup yields CDR1 LNHDA and CDR2 SQIVND (reference sequence). V was pared by 6 bases and J by 2 bases, with 3 bases of the junction left unmatched. In nucleotides, the CDR3 is TGTGCCAGTAGGACGGGACTAGCGGGGGGGCAAGAGACCCAGTACTTC. Its translation: CASRTGLAGGQETQYF.

The genes are TRBV27 and TRBJ1-1; D unresolved. V dropped 7 bases and J dropped 1 base, with 7 bases sitting between them. The CDR3 contains 12 residues. In germline, CDR1 is MNHEY, CDR2 SMNVEV (reference sequence). CDR3 region: CASMDGNTEAFF. The CDR3 bases are TGTGCCAGCATGGACGGGAACACTGAAGCTTTCTTT.

The chain links TRBV10-2 to TRBJ2-7; 10 nucleotides agree with TRBD1. The CDR3 loop spans 16 amino acids. Germline loops: CDR1 WSHSY, CDR2 SAAADI. With V trimmed by 3 bases and J by 4 bases, 9 bases remained unmatched. DNA of the CDR3: TGCGCCAGCAGTGAAAGGGACAGGGGTTTAAGGTACGAGCAGTACGTC. Amino acids: CASSERDRGLRYEQYV.